One T cell receptor (beta chain) is described in this entry. Its specificity is unknown. The record originates from a study of beta chain features in type 1 diabetes. Overall study results and limits: In the patient group, naive, central memory and Treg TCRB repertoires seemed more alike than in the healthy donor group.

cDNA synthesis used the whole RNA isolate, giving expressed TCRB sequences. Data came from immunoSEQ multiplex PCR; TCRdb stores just in-frame clones and leaves some out. The sample lists about 210,000 clones; around 9.9% were seen once. V trimming: 3 bases; J trimming: 3 bases; junction bases outside the gene matches: 0. Per the germline V gene, CDR1 is MNHEY and CDR2 is SMNVEV (reference sequence). The CDR3 totals 15 residues. The sample taken for sequencing was central memory CD4+ T cells from blood. The source of this sequence is a man aged 18 to 30 in good health. The gene calls are TRBV27 and TRBJ2-5; 14 bases are shared with TRBD2. CDR3 sequence: CASSLGLAGEETQYF. The CDR3 coding sequence is TGTGCCAGCAGTTTGGGACTAGCGGGAGAAGAGACCCAGTACTTC.